The 2 T cell receptor beta chains below all came from one sample that was sequenced in a study of identical twins (dated by TCRdb to between 2015 and 2016). Library preparation employed 5' RACE. Sequencing was carried out with an Illumina HiSeq 2000. The raw public data were reprocessed by TCRdb itself: fastp quality trimming at Q25, MiXCR clonotype calling, in-frame beta chains only. A single entry per CDR3 protein holds the most common genes and DNA from its merged rows. The sample table lists roughly 750,000 distinct CDR3 sequences, around 21% of them with a count of one. Of the sample, about 4.5% falls within the top ten clones. These data were likewise used in another study, on T cells expressing NK-cell markers.

What was sequenced was PBMCs. The origin of the receptors is a woman between 18 and 29 years old in good health.

The chain joins TRBV15 to TRBJ2-6; 10 bases fit TRBD2. With V trimmed by 0 bases and J by 0 bases, 5 bases remained unmatched. Germline-derived CDR1 and CDR2 are LNHNV and YYDKDF (reference sequence). The CDR3 spans 19 residues. The CDR3 loop is CATSRDRTSGFSGANVLTF. The CDR3 DNA reads as TGTGCCACCAGCAGAGATCGGACTAGCGGATTCTCTGGGGCCAACGTCCTGACTTTC.

The rearrangement joins TRBV4-3 to TRBJ2-3, with D possibly matching TRBD2 (5 bases). V was shortened by 1 base and J by 9 bases, with 20 bases between the two germline ends. The germline V gene has CDR1 LGHNA and CDR2 YSLEER. This CDR3 has 16 residues. The CDR3 DNA reads TGCGCCAGCAGCCAAGTAGCGCGGGCCGGAGAGGAGACGCAGTATTTT. It yields the protein CASSQVARAGEETQYF.